The clone carrying this T cell receptor beta chain occurred many times. Antigen specificity is unknown. The CDR3 length is 16 residues. Between the trimmed V and J ends, which lost 0 bases and 5 bases, there was a span of 19 bases. The germline V gene has CDR1 DFQATT and CDR2 SNEGSKA (reference sequence). RNA transcripts provided the source from which TCR beta CDR3 regions were amplified. The primer set for the first-round RT-PCR of the TCR CDR3 was HTBI. In TCRdb, the multiplex PCR reads were re-called with MiXCR into one record per CDR3 protein. The sample yields hundreds of thousands of distinct CDR3 sequences, around 15% seen once. The entry originates in a study of T cells in Graves' hyperthyroidism and ophthalmopathy. The overall study: At the time of initial diagnosis and before any treatment, peripheral blood was collected. Overall study results and limits: The majority of expanded thyroid clonotypes above 0.001 also appeared in blood. Ophthalmopathy prediction by the model preceded onset by a median roughly 6.3 months. Stable hyperthyroidism and ophthalmopathy were separated using 13 V-J signatures.

This chain connects TRBV20-1 to TRBJ2-5, with D tentatively TRBD1 (6 bases). The origin of this receptor is a woman between 40 and 50 years old with Graves' ophthalmopathy. The sample was blood. The CDR3 here is CSARDSTAGTLETQYF. As DNA, the CDR3 is TGCAGTGCTAGAGACTCCACCGCCGGGACACTGGAGACCCAGTACTTC.